Listed below are T cell receptor beta chains from one sample, sequenced in a study of OX40 agonist ivuxolimab in advanced cancers. This table comes from immunoSEQ multiplex PCR, and its TCRdb copy is limited to in-frame clones, with some not included. The data hold some 70,000 clones, with around 82% observed a single time. The specimen was CD4+ or CD8+ T cells sorted from blood, collected in a trial of the OX40 agonist ivuxolimab. The receptors stem from an adult with an advanced solid tumor such as melanoma, head and neck, liver or kidney cancer. Each CDR3 is given with its conserved first and last residue. The D gene is left open where the match is weak. The size entry is marked missing in some rows and otherwise reads once, few, many or a size class.

j_call: TRBJ2-3
d_call: TRBD2
v_call: TRBV5-5
clone_size: -
cdr3_nt: TGTGCCAGCAGCTTCGGACTAGCGGGGTTGGATACGCAGTATTTT
cdr3_aa: CASSFGLAGLDTQYF

j_call: TRBJ1-1
d_call: -
v_call: TRBV7-2
clone_size: -
cdr3_nt: TGTGCCAGCAGCCGTGACATAGGGCAGGGCACTGAAGCTTTCTTT
cdr3_aa: CASSRDIGQGTEAFF

j_call: TRBJ1-4
d_call: -
v_call: TRBV29-1
clone_size: -
cdr3_nt: TGCAGCGTTTTATCAGGGTCTAATGAAAAACTGTTTTTT
cdr3_aa: CSVLSGSNEKLFF

j_call: TRBJ1-2
d_call: -
v_call: TRBV2
clone_size: -
cdr3_nt: TGTGCCAGCAGTGTGGGTGGGGATTGGACCGGGAAGAACTATGGCTACACCTTC
cdr3_aa: CASSVGGDWTGKNYGYTF

j_call: TRBJ2-3
d_call: TRBD1
v_call: TRBV5-1
clone_size: -
cdr3_nt: TGCGCCAGCAGTCCGGGACAGGGGGCGCCAGATACGCAGTATTTT
cdr3_aa: CASSPGQGAPDTQYF

j_call: TRBJ2-1
d_call: -
v_call: TRBV4-2
clone_size: -
cdr3_nt: TGTGCCAGCAGCCCTACGGGTATAGGGGGGCAAGGCAATGAGCAGTTCTTC
cdr3_aa: CASSPTGIGGQGNEQFF

j_call: TRBJ1-5
d_call: -
v_call: TRBV6-5
clone_size: -
cdr3_nt: TGTGCCAGCAGAAGAGGAAATCAGCCCCAGCATTTT
cdr3_aa: CASRRGNQPQHF

j_call: TRBJ1-1
d_call: TRBD1
v_call: TRBV29-1
clone_size: -
cdr3_nt: TGCAGCGTTAAGGGGACAGGGGCCACTGAAGCTTTCTTT
cdr3_aa: CSVKGTGATEAFF

j_call: TRBJ2-1
d_call: -
v_call: TRBV19
clone_size: -
cdr3_nt: TGTGCCAGTAGTAGTTTTGATTCCGACAGCGATGAGCAGTTCTTC
cdr3_aa: CASSSFDSDSDEQFF

j_call: TRBJ2-3
d_call: TRBD2
v_call: TRBV13
clone_size: -
cdr3_nt: TGTGCCAGCAGCTCAACTAGCGGGAGGGCTAAAGATACGCAGTATTTT
cdr3_aa: CASSSTSGRAKDTQYF

j_call: TRBJ1-6
d_call: -
v_call: TRBV4-3
clone_size: few
cdr3_nt: TGCGCCAGTAGCCGAGGGGGGAGTAGTTCACCCCTCCACTTT
cdr3_aa: CASSRGGSSSPLHF

j_call: TRBJ1-5
d_call: -
v_call: TRBV18
clone_size: -
cdr3_nt: TGTGCCAGCTCACCACCCGGACGGCGGAGTAATCAGCCCCAGCATTTT
cdr3_aa: CASSPPGRRSNQPQHF

j_call: TRBJ2-1
d_call: TRBD2
v_call: TRBV7-2
clone_size: -
cdr3_nt: TGTGCCAGCAGCTTAGAGGCCACGTTGGGGAGATGGGGGGGTGAGCAGTTCTTC
cdr3_aa: CASSLEATLGRWGGEQFF

j_call: TRBJ1-5
d_call: TRBD1
v_call: TRBV7-9
clone_size: -
cdr3_nt: TGTGCCAGCAGCTTAGCCGTGACAGGGTCGACCGTGCCCCAGCATTTT
cdr3_aa: CASSLAVTGSTVPQHF

j_call: TRBJ2-1
d_call: -
v_call: TRBV7-8
clone_size: few
cdr3_nt: TGTGCCAGCAGTCAGAGGGGTGAGCAGTTCTTC
cdr3_aa: CASSQRGEQFF

j_call: TRBJ2-5
d_call: -
v_call: TRBV19
clone_size: -
cdr3_nt: TGTGCCAGTAGTGAATCTGGGCCCAGGGGGGGAGAGACCCAGTACTTC
cdr3_aa: CASSESGPRGGETQYF

j_call: TRBJ2-5
d_call: TRBD1
v_call: TRBV2
clone_size: -
cdr3_nt: TGTGCCAGCAGTAAACAGGGGGGAGAGGGGGAGACCCAGTACTTC
cdr3_aa: CASSKQGGEGETQYF

j_call: TRBJ1-5
d_call: -
v_call: TRBV30
clone_size: -
cdr3_nt: TGTGCCTGGAGTGTAAAGGCAAATAGCAATCAGCCCCAGCATTTT
cdr3_aa: CAWSVKANSNQPQHF

j_call: TRBJ1-2
d_call: TRBD1
v_call: TRBV5-4
clone_size: few
cdr3_nt: TGTGCCAGCAGCTTGGCAGGGGGCCCCCACCTCTATGGCTACACCTTC
cdr3_aa: CASSLAGGPHLYGYTF

j_call: TRBJ1-3
d_call: -
v_call: TRBV28
clone_size: -
cdr3_nt: TGTGCCAGCAGTTTATCAGGGACTCTCTCTGGAAACACCATATATTTT
cdr3_aa: CASSLSGTLSGNTIYF

j_call: TRBJ1-2
d_call: -
v_call: TRBV10-3
clone_size: -
cdr3_nt: TGTGCCATCAGTGAAATCCCAGCGAACTATGGCTACACCTTC
cdr3_aa: CAISEIPANYGYTF

j_call: TRBJ2-3
d_call: TRBD1
v_call: TRBV28
clone_size: few
cdr3_nt: TGTGCCAGCCGCCGGGACAGGGGAACAGATACGCAGTATTTT
cdr3_aa: CASRRDRGTDTQYF